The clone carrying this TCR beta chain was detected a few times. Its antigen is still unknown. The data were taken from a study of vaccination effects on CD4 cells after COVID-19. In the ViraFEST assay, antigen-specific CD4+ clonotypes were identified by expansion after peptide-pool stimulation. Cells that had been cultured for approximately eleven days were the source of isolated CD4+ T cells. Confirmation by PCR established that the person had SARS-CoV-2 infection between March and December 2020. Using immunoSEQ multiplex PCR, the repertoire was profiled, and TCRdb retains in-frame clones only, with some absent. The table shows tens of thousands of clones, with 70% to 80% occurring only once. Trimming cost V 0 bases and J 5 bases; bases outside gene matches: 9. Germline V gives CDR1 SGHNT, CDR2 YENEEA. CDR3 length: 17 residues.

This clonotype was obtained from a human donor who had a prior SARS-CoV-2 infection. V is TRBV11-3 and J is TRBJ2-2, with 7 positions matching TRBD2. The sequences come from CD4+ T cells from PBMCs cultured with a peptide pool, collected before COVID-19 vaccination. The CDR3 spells CASSLDFGLAATGELFF. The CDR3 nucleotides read TGTGCCAGCAGCTTAGATTTTGGGCTAGCGGCGACCGGGGAGCTGTTTTTT.